Each of the 29 T cell receptor beta chains below was sequenced from the same sample in a study of blood T cells in healthy people across ages. A second PCR, run for roughly 7 to 11 cycles, used a sample-barcoded 5' primer plus a J-beta primer mix. TCRdb processed the 5' RACE reads anew with MiXCR; each CDR3 protein has one entry. The table shows fewer than 2 million distinct CDR3 sequences, with 39% occurring only once. Sequenced sample: blood. These receptors all come from a human donor in good health.

With regard to this clonotype: Being one base from a much bigger clone, this may be a read error. This rearrangement joins TRBV2 to TRBJ2-3, with a possible D match to TRBD2 (5 bases). Germline loops: CDR1 SNHLY, CDR2 FYNNEI. The V and J ends lost 8 bases and 6 bases respectively, with 15 bases between them. CDR3 length: 13 amino acids. CDR3 protein: CASVPVDWDTQYF. Written as DNA, the CDR3 is TGTGCCAGCGTCCCTGTGGACTGGGATACGCAGTATTTT.

The gene calls are TRBV12-3 or TRBV12-4 and TRBJ2-5, with 11 bases identical to TRBD2. The CDR3 consists of 15 residues. Trimming at V came to 3 bases and at J to 4 bases, leaving 4 bases not matched to a gene. The CDR3 spells CASSFSGLAGETQYF. DNA of the CDR3: TGTGCCAGCAGTTTCTCTGGACTAGCGGGAGAGACCCAGTACTTC.

The V gene is TRBV28, the J gene TRBJ2-2; D uncertain. V lost 11 bases and J lost 1, with 11 bases in between. The CDR3 spans 13 residues. Germline V CDR1 and CDR2: MDHEN, SYDVKM. CDR3: CAGMPQNTGELFF. The CDR3 nucleotides are TGTGCCGGCATGCCACAGAACACCGGGGAGCTGTTTTTT. Variable domain in full (rest from reference TRBV28 and TRBJ2-2): DVKVTQSSRYLVKRTGEKVFLECVQDMDHENMFWYRQDPGLGLRLIYFSYDVKMKEKGDIPEGYSVSREKKERFSLILESASTNQTSMYLCAGMPQNTGELFFGEGSRLTVL.

This clonotype was counted between two and nine times. The gene calls are TRBV20-1 and TRBJ2-7; tentative D call: TRBD2 (7 bases). The CDR3 contains 15 residues. Germline CDR1 reads DFQATT; CDR2 reads SNEGSKA (reference sequence). V shed 1 base and J shed 1 base, with 14 bases lying between them. This CDR3 is CSARGGGGSSYEQYF. The CDR3 DNA reads TGCAGTGCTAGAGGAGGGGGGGGGTCGTCCTACGAGCAGTACTTC.

V is TRBV30 and J is TRBJ2-7, with TRBD2 matching 8 bases. In germline, CDR1 is GTSNPN, CDR2 SVGIG (reference sequence). The CDR3 is 13 residues long. V lost 4 bases and J lost 3; bases outside the gene matches: 5. The CDR3: CAWTKAGVYEQYF. In DNA form, the CDR3 reads TGTGCCTGGACGAAAGCGGGGGTCTACGAGCAGTACTTC.

This clonotype was observed a handful of times. The chain combines TRBV4-2 with TRBJ2-3; D is possibly TRBD1 or TRBD2 (5 bases each). The V gene lost 4 bases and the J gene lost 0 bases, with 14 bases spanning the gap. The CDR3 is made up of 16 amino acids. CDR1 and CDR2 (germline): LGHNA, YNFKEQ. CDR3 sequence (DNA): TGTGCCAGCAGCCCGGGGCAAGACCGTAGCACAGATACGCAGTATTTT. Protein sequence: CASSPGQDRSTDTQYF.

This clonotype was observed at least ten times. This rearrangement joins TRBV20-1 to TRBJ2-4; TRBD2 matches at 9 bases. Germline V gene lookup returns CDR1 DFQATT and CDR2 SNEGSKA (reference sequence). The J segment lost 6 bases and the V segment lost 0 bases, leaving 6 bases of the junction unmatched. The CDR3 is 15 amino acids. DNA of the CDR3: TGCAGTGCTAGAGAGGCGGGGGGGCTGGTAAACATTCAGTACTTC. As protein: CSAREAGGLVNIQYF.

As concerns this clonotype: The junction and the germline gene differ at one end; a read error may be behind it. The V gene is TRBV5-1, the J gene TRBJ2-7; D ambiguous. Germline V gene lookup returns CDR1 SGHRS and CDR2 YFSETQ. The CDR3 has 13 amino acids. DNA of the CDR3: TGCGTCAGCTGCGTAAGCAGCTCCTACGAGCAGTACTTC. Translating it yields CVSCVSSSYEQYF. Filled out from reference TRBV5-1 and TRBJ2-7, the complete variable domain reads KAGVTQTPRYLIKTRGQQVTLSCSPISGHRSVSWYQQTPGQGLQFLFEYFSETQRNKGNFPGRFSGRQFSNSRSEMNVSTLELGDSALYLCVSCVSSSYEQYFGPGTRLTVT.

The V gene is TRBV27, the J gene TRBJ2-1; 7 bases map to TRBD2. The ends lost 3 bases at V and 0 bases at J; junction bases unmatched: 11. This CDR3 region has 18 residues. Looked up from germline, CDR1 is MNHEY and CDR2 is SMNVEV (reference sequence). The CDR3 coding sequence is TGTGCCAGCAGTTTGGGTCCACGCGGGGGAAGCTCCTACAATGAGCAGTTCTTC. Translated: CASSLGPRGGSSYNEQFF.

The sample holds a few counts of this clonotype. This sequence joins TRBV11-2 and TRBJ2-1, with TRBD1 matching 9 bases. Germline V gene lookup returns CDR1 SGHAT and CDR2 FQNNGV. V shed 0 bases, J shed 10 bases, and the junction held 7 bases outside the gene matches. CDR3 length: 15 amino acids. The CDR3 is CASSLDGTGYYEQFF. DNA for the CDR3: TGTGCCAGCAGCTTAGACGGGACAGGGTACTACGAGCAGTTCTTC.

This clonotype was observed a handful of times. The rearrangement joins TRBV29-1 to TRBJ2-1, with 9 bases that match TRBD1. Germline V lookup: CDR1 SQVTM, CDR2 ANQGSEA. The CDR3 length is 15 residues. Trimming at V came to 5 bases and at J to 3 bases, leaving 8 bases not matched to a gene. The CDR3 region is CSVSSGQGYYNEQFF. The CDR3 DNA is TGCAGCGTTAGTTCGGGACAGGGATACTACAATGAGCAGTTCTTC.

The rearrangement uses TRBV20-1 and TRBJ2-1; 12 nucleotides match TRBD2. V gave up 5 bases and J gave up 8 bases; unmatched junction bases: 7. Germline V lookup: CDR1 DFQATT, CDR2 SNEGSKA (reference sequence). The CDR3 runs 14 residues. The CDR3 DNA reads TGCAGTGCTCTTTGGACTAGCGGGGCTGATGAGCAGTTCTTC. This gives the protein CSALWTSGADEQFF.

In its sample, this clonotype was seen a few times. The V and J genes are TRBV4-2 and TRBJ2-5, with D tentatively TRBD2 (5 bases). The DNA end is more similar to TRBJ2-7, so the J call may be wrong. This CDR3 is 14 amino acids long. Germline values: CDR1 LGHNA, CDR2 YNFKEQ. This CDR3 is CASSQGDGIDEQYF. Here the CDR3 DNA reads TGTGCCAGCAGCCAAGGCGACGGGATAGACGAGCAGTACTTC.

This clonotype was picked up a small number of times. One end of the junction is discordant with germline, which a read error may explain. The rearrangement uses TRBV24-1 and TRBJ1-2, with D unclear. Germline V gives CDR1 KGHDR, CDR2 SFDVKD. The CDR3 has 12 amino acids. The CDR3 region is CATSGPNYGYTF. CDR3 coding DNA: TGTGCCACAAGTGGGCCGAACTATGGCTACACCTTC.

The rearrangement joins TRBV4-2 to TRBJ1-1, with D possibly matching TRBD1 (5 bases). Trimming removed 1 base from V and 0 bases from J, with 9 bases in between. CDR1 and CDR2 (germline): LGHNA, YNFKEQ. The CDR3 consists of 15 residues. CDR3 sequence (DNA): TGTGCCAGCAGCCAAGGGGCGGGACTGAACACTGAAGCTTTCTTT. This codes for CASSQGAGLNTEAFF.

This clonotype has a handful of counts. V is TRBV28 and J is TRBJ1-5; 8 bases are shared with TRBD1. CDR3 length: 18 amino acids. Germline V gene lookup returns CDR1 MDHEN and CDR2 SYDVKM. V shed 3 bases and J 0 bases; nucleotides not matched to a gene: 10. CDR3 in DNA: TGTGCCAGCAGTTTGACCGGCCGGGACAGGTATAGCAATCAGCCCCAGCATTTT. Protein: CASSLTGRDRYSNQPQHF.

CDR3 amino acids: CASSFPPRTSNYGYTF. The CDR3, as DNA: TGTGCCAGCAGCTTCCCCCCCCGGACATCTAACTATGGCTACACCTTC. The V and J genes are TRBV7-2 and TRBJ1-2; weak D call: TRBD1 (5 bases). Trimming cost V 3 bases and J 0 bases, with 14 bases left between them. Looked up from germline, CDR1 is SGHTA and CDR2 is FQGNSA. The CDR3 sequence is 16 residues long.

The chain uses TRBV10-3 and TRBJ1-2; 7 bases align to TRBD1. CDR3 length: 15 residues. Germline CDR1 reads ENHRY; CDR2 reads SYGVKD. J lost 4 bases, V lost 7 bases, and 12 bases had no gene match. The CDR3 reads CAIKDPGQASYGYTF. DNA for the CDR3: TGTGCCATCAAAGACCCCGGACAGGCTTCCTATGGCTACACCTTC.

The rearrangement joins TRBV7-2 to TRBJ2-3, with 12 nucleotides matching TRBD2. Germline assignment: CDR1 SGHTA and CDR2 FQGNSA. The J segment lost 7 bases and the V segment lost 1 base, leaving 15 bases of the junction unmatched. This CDR3 has 19 residues. The CDR3 nucleotides read TGTGCCAGCAGCTTAGGGGGTGGGCTAGCGGGGGGGGCCCTTTATACGCAGTATTTT. It is translated as CASSLGGGLAGGALYTQYF.

The genes are TRBV6-2 or TRBV6-3 and TRBJ2-7; D is perhaps TRBD2 (6 bases). V dropped 7 bases and J dropped 0 bases, with 22 bases sitting between them. The CDR3 runs to 17 residues. CDR1 MNHEY and CDR2 SVGEGT come from the germline V gene. The CDR3 loop is CASTTTLLVGGSYEQYF. The CDR3 DNA sequence: TGTGCCAGCACCACAACTCTTCTCGTGGGGGGCTCCTACGAGCAGTACTTC.

A remark on this clonotype: One end of the junction varies from germline; a read error may be responsible. The rearrangement joins TRBV7-7 to TRBJ2-7; D gene ambiguous. Germline CDR1 is SSHAT and CDR2 is FNYEAQ (reference sequence). This CDR3 has 13 residues. The CDR3 DNA reads as TGTGCTAGCAGCCCTAGTCTACCCTCCGAGCAGTACTTC. Amino acids: CASSPSLPSEQYF.

V is TRBV7-9 and J is TRBJ2-2; 8 bases align to TRBD1. The germline gives CDR1 SEHNR, CDR2 FQNEAQ (reference sequence). The CDR3 covers 18 residues. V dropped 5 bases and J dropped 4; count of bases not matched to a gene: 15. CDR3 in amino acids: CASSPGQADSRFTGELFF. The CDR3 DNA reads as TGTGCCAGCAGCCCGGGACAGGCGGATTCCCGTTTCACCGGGGAGCTGTTTTTT.

The genes are TRBV7-9 and TRBJ1-2; D uncertain. This CDR3 is 13 amino acids long. Germline V gene data show CDR1 as SEHNR and CDR2 as FQNEAQ (reference sequence). V shed 1 base and J shed 8 bases, with 11 bases lying between them. Here the CDR3 reads CASSLGPRRGYTF. The DNA for the CDR3 is TGTGCCAGCAGCTTAGGGCCACGTCGGGGCTACACCTTC.

The chain uses TRBV6-1 and TRBJ1-2; D is possibly TRBD1 (6 bases). Trimming pared 0 bases from V and 2 bases from J, leaving 16 bases between. The CDR3 sequence is 17 residues long. Germline V gene sequence: CDR1 MNHNS, CDR2 SASEGT. CDR3 sequence (DNA): TGTGCCAGCAGTGAAGCGCGAGGGGGGGAGCAGAACTATGGCTACACCTTC. Translated, it gives CASSEARGGEQNYGYTF.

This clonotype was counted between two and nine times. J is TRBJ1-1 and V is TRBV5-1; no reliable D call. Germline assignment: CDR1 SGHRS and CDR2 YFSETQ. CDR3 size: 14 residues. The ends were cut back, 1 base at V and 4 bases at J, with 11 bases in the middle. The CDR3 DNA reads TGCGCCAGCAGCTTGCAAATTAGGAGCACTGAAGCTTTCTTT. This translates into CASSLQIRSTEAFF.

This chain connects TRBV29-1 to TRBJ1-2, with D possibly TRBD1 on 5 matching bases. CDR1 and CDR2 from the germline V gene are SQVTM and ANQGSEA. V gave up 5 bases and J gave up 5 bases, with 15 bases separating them. The CDR3 consists of 13 residues. As DNA, the CDR3 is TGCAGCGTTTCAGGGTCAGGCGAGTATGGCTACACCTTC. Translation gives CSVSGSGEYGYTF.

The J gene is TRBJ2-3, the V gene TRBV24-1; 8 bases line up with TRBD2. Germline V gene lookup returns CDR1 KGHDR and CDR2 SFDVKD. V shed 2 bases, J shed 2 bases, and the junction held 11 bases outside the gene matches. The length of the CDR3 is 18 residues. CDR3 nucleotides: TGTGCCACCAGTGATTCAACAGATAGCGGGGAGATCACAGATACGCAGTATTTT. Protein: CATSDSTDSGEITDTQYF.

This clonotype has a handful of counts. CDR3: CASRIGRLAGGREQFF. CDR3 sequence (DNA): TGTGCCAGCAGGATAGGGAGACTAGCGGGGGGTCGAGAGCAGTTCTTC. The genes are TRBV28 and TRBJ2-1, with 13 bases identical to TRBD2. The germline V gene has CDR1 MDHEN and CDR2 SYDVKM. The CDR3 covers 16 residues. V was clipped by 6 bases and J by 10 bases; unmatched bases: 12.

V gene TRBV5-5 combines with J gene TRBJ2-5; TRBD1 agrees at 7 bases. The ends lost 2 bases at V and 4 bases at J; junction bases unmatched: 17. The CDR3 is 18 amino acids. From germline, CDR1 is SGHKS and CDR2 YYEKEE (reference sequence). CDR3 nucleotide sequence: TGTGCCAGCAGCTTCAAGTCCCACGGGACAGCCAACCGAGAGACCCAGTACTTC. This codes for CASSFKSHGTANRETQYF. Full variable domain (remainder filled in from reference TRBV5-5 and TRBJ2-5): DAGVTQSPTHLIKTRGQQVTLRCSPISGHKSVSWYQQVLGQGPQFIFQYYEKEERGRGNFPDRFSARQFPNYSSELNVNALLLGDSALYLCASSFKSHGTANRETQYFGPGTRLLVL.